These T cell receptor beta chains were read from a single sample in a study of cytomegalovirus exposure and HLA in healthy donors. The repertoire was sequenced with immunoSEQ multiplex PCR; TCRdb's copy has only in-frame clones and lacks some. Of about 110,000 clones in the sample, approximately 85% were seen once. The sample comprised PBMCs. The receptor source for this set is a woman between 18 and 29 years old in good health and CMV-seronegative. Both conserved end residues are trimmed from each CDR3. D genes are given only for firm matches.

length: 9
V: TRBV27
D: NA
CDR3: ASAGNTEAF

length: 13
V: TRBV9
D: TRBD1
CDR3: ASSDRQGENTEAF

length: 16
V: TRBV23-1
D: TRBD1
CDR3: ASSHRSTGVYSNQPQH

length: 14
V: TRBV13
D: TRBD2
CDR3: ASSLEASGGKETQY

length: 11
V: TRBV10-3
D: NA
CDR3: AITRDLNTEAF

length: 14
V: TRBV19
D: TRBD1
CDR3: ASSPIDRASNQPQH

length: 13
V: TRBV6-1
D: TRBD2
CDR3: ASGPLAGGYNEQF

length: 13
V: TRBV7-9
D: NA
CDR3: ASSLPRGVNTEAF

length: 13
V: TRBV9
D: TRBD2
CDR3: ASSVSGGAPETQY

length: 13
V: TRBV2
D: NA
CDR3: ASSEASVWPGELF

length: 12
V: TRBV5-6
D: NA
CDR3: ASSPSRGLYEQY

length: 11
V: TRBV28
D: TRBD1
CDR3: ASSQQGAGGYT

length: 13
V: TRBV5-6
D: TRBD1
CDR3: ASSPDREITYEQY

length: 14
V: TRBV5-1
D: TRBD2
CDR3: ASKDGTSAYTDTQY

length: 12
V: TRBV30
D: TRBD1
CDR3: AWVRWDRDTEAF

length: 12
V: TRBV9
D: NA
CDR3: ASSVGGTDNEQF

length: 13
V: TRBV6-5
D: TRBD1
CDR3: ASSYGRGVGQPQH

length: 11
V: TRBV6-4
D: NA
CDR3: ASSETETTEAF

length: 15
V: TRBV7-3
D: TRBD2
CDR3: ASSRPPGGGSTDTQY

length: 14
V: TRBV5-1
D: TRBD2
CDR3: ASSLNSGISYNEQF

length: 13
V: TRBV7-2
D: TRBD1
CDR3: ASSLSGTALYEQY

length: 11
V: TRBV25-1
D: NA
CDR3: ASSGQDSYEQY

length: 13
V: TRBV5-1
D: NA
CDR3: ASSLTNSPYNEQF

length: 11
V: TRBV7-8
D: NA
CDR3: ASSLEVAGELF

length: 15
V: TRBV9
D: TRBD1
CDR3: ASSEEGQGTITDTQY

length: 14
V: TRBV7-3
D: TRBD2
CDR3: ASSQLAMSGSNEQF

length: 14
V: TRBV9
D: TRBD1
CDR3: ASSDRQGLLGETQY

length: 9
V: TRBV29-1
D: TRBD1
CDR3: SVGQGAGYT

length: 12
V: TRBV5-6
D: NA
CDR3: ASSLTQGYQPQH

length: 13
V: TRBV5-1
D: NA
CDR3: ASSFRDSTPYGYT

length: 12
V: TRBV5-6
D: NA
CDR3: ASSPPGVGYGYT

length: 14
V: TRBV18
D: TRBD1
CDR3: ASSPPTGAGNQPQH

length: 15
V: TRBV5-6
D: TRBD2
CDR3: ASSPWWAGGLRETQY

length: 13
V: TRBV5-6
D: NA
CDR3: ASSLGTTPYNEQF

length: 14
V: TRBV10-2
D: TRBD2
CDR3: ASSDQLGLAGDKQY

length: 14
V: TRBV5-6
D: NA
CDR3: ASSLAYLEEGTEAF

length: 14
V: TRBV30
D: NA
CDR3: AWDKDTLSSGNTIY

length: 12
V: TRBV28
D: TRBD1
CDR3: ASSRQGLYNEQF

length: 11
V: TRBV7-9
D: TRBD1
CDR3: ASSLGTDDGYT

length: 11
V: TRBV7-9
D: NA
CDR3: ASSGLLRETQY

length: 12
V: TRBV28
D: NA
CDR3: ASSLLQGSYGYT

length: 12
V: TRBV27
D: TRBD1
CDR3: ASRTGGYTGELF

length: 14
V: TRBV27
D: NA
CDR3: ASSLRAGPTGNTIY

length: 12
V: TRBV5-8
D: TRBD1
CDR3: ASRARGTGHEQF

length: 14
V: TRBV4-1
D: TRBD1
CDR3: ASSREQRDSNSPLH

length: 14
V: TRBV27
D: NA
CDR3: ASSSRHLSYNSPLH

length: 15
V: TRBV5-1
D: NA
CDR3: ASSALGGRFINEKLF

length: 11
V: TRBV5-5
D: TRBD1
CDR3: ASSPGGGSPLH

length: 11
V: TRBV27
D: NA
CDR3: ASSPSGYTEAF

length: 9
V: TRBV30
D: TRBD2
CDR3: AHSRGVEQF

length: 15
V: TRBV6-1
D: NA
CDR3: ASSEQLGLQGNTEAF

length: 15
V: TRBV4-2
D: TRBD2
CDR3: ASSQENSGGARDTQY

length: 12
V: TRBV18
D: TRBD1
CDR3: ASSRDRPNSPLH

length: 13
V: TRBV5-8
D: TRBD1
CDR3: ASSWDRADNQPQH

length: 12
V: TRBV25-1
D: TRBD1
CDR3: ASSGDRGDEKLF

length: 10
V: TRBV9
D: NA
CDR3: ASSVNDWGYT